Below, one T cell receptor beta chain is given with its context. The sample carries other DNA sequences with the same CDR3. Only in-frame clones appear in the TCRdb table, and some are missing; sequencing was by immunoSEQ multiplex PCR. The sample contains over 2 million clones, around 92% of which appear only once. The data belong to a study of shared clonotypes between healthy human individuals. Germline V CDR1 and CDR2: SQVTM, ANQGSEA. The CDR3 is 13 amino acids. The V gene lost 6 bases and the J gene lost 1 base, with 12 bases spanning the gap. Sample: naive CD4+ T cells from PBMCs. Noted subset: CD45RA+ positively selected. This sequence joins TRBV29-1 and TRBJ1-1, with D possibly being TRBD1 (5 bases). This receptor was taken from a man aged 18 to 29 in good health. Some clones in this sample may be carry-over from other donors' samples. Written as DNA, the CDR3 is TGCAGCGTAGCGGGGCGAGCGAACACTGAAGCTTTCTTT. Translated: CSVAGRANTEAFF. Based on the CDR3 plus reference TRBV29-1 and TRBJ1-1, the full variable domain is SAVISQKPSRDICQRGTSLTIQCQVDSQVTMMFWYRQQPGQSLTLIATANQGSEATYESGFVIDKFPISRPNLTFSTLTVSNMSPEDSSIYLCSVAGRANTEAFFGQGTRLTVV.